These T cell receptor beta chains were read from a single sample in a study of OX40 agonist ivuxolimab in advanced cancers. The repertoire was sequenced with immunoSEQ multiplex PCR; TCRdb's copy has only in-frame clones and lacks some. This sample has about 77,000 clones, with over 75% found just once. Material: CD4+ or CD8+ T cells sorted from blood, obtained in a trial of the OX40 agonist ivuxolimab. The receptor source for this set is an adult with an advanced solid tumor such as melanoma, head and neck, liver or kidney cancer. Each CDR3 is given with its conserved first and last residue. The D gene is left open where the match is weak. Only part of the rows carry a size: once, few, many, or a class if the clone is expanded.

size	V	D	J	length	CDR3	DNA
-	TRBV7-2	-	TRBJ1-3	15	CASSPQGTSGNTIYF	TGTGCCAGCAGCCCACAGGGTACCTCTGGAAACACCATATATTTT
once	TRBV7-2	-	TRBJ1-2	16	CASSLRRGSGDYGYTF	TGTGCCAGCAGCCTTAGGAGGGGAAGCGGTGACTATGGCTACACCTTC
-	TRBV4-3	TRBD1	TRBJ1-1	14	CASSHTGEYTEAFF	TGCGCCAGCAGCCACACAGGGGAGTACACTGAAGCTTTCTTT
-	TRBV6-5	-	TRBJ1-5	15	CASRWTSGSNQPQHF	TGTGCCAGCAGGTGGACTTCAGGAAGCAATCAGCCCCAGCATTTT
-	TRBV6-1	-	TRBJ1-2	14	CASRRELGDYGYTF	TGTGCCAGCCGCCGGGAACTGGGAGACTATGGCTACACCTTC
-	TRBV6-1	TRBD1	TRBJ1-6	13	CATEGAYNSPLHF	TGTGCCACGGAGGGGGCTTATAATTCACCCCTCCACTTT
-	TRBV9	-	TRBJ1-6	13	CASRRDSDSPLHF	TGTGCCAGCAGGCGGGACTCCGATTCACCCCTCCACTTT
-	TRBV5-5	-	TRBJ2-5	12	CASSLDWETQYF	TGTGCCAGCAGCTTGGATTGGGAGACCCAGTACTTC
medium-sized	TRBV6-5	-	TRBJ2-6	12	CASSYRDNVLTF	TGTGCCAGCAGTTACCGGGACAACGTCCTGACTTTC
once	TRBV5-1	-	TRBJ1-1	14	CASSFTYSNTEAFF	TGCGCCAGCAGCTTCACTTACTCGAACACTGAAGCTTTCTTT
-	TRBV6-5	-	TRBJ2-1	14	CASSYYGQEGEQFF	TGTGCCAGCAGTTACTATGGCCAGGAGGGTGAGCAGTTCTTC
-	TRBV7-6	-	TRBJ2-7	14	CASSLGHSSYEQYF	TGTGCCAGCAGCTTAGGACACAGCTCCTACGAGCAGTACTTC
-	TRBV11-1	-	TRBJ1-4	14	CASRGRIVNEKLFF	TGTGCCAGCAGGGGACGGATCGTTAATGAAAAACTGTTTTTT
-	TRBV7-9	TRBD2	TRBJ2-1	16	CASSLLDSGGPARGFF	TGTGCCAGCAGCTTACTGGATAGCGGGGGGCCGGCTCGGGGTTTCTTC
-	TRBV7-2	TRBD1	TRBJ1-2	16	CASSRQQGSSGYGYTF	TGTGCCAGCAGCCGCCAACAGGGGTCTTCCGGCTATGGCTACACCTTC
-	TRBV5-1	TRBD1	TRBJ1-1	14	CASSSGQPNTEAFF	TGCGCCAGCAGCTCGGGACAGCCGAACACTGAAGCTTTCTTT
-	TRBV6-6	TRBD1	TRBJ1-5	13	CASSRQGKQPQHF	TGTGCCAGCAGTCGACAGGGCAAGCAGCCCCAGCATTTT
-	TRBV5-1	-	TRBJ2-3	14	CASSLAGRVDTQYF	TGCGCCAGCAGCTTGGCCGGGCGAGTAGATACGCAGTATTTT
-	TRBV7-2	-	TRBJ2-5	14	CASSLVTSEETQYF	TGTGCCAGCAGCTTAGTGACTAGTGAGGAGACCCAGTACTTC
few	TRBV7-9	-	TRBJ2-4	16	CASSLGAGTAKNIQYF	TGTGCCAGCAGCTTAGGGGCTGGGACAGCCAAAAACATTCAGTACTTC
-	TRBV5-4	-	TRBJ1-2	13	CASSLGRAYGYTF	TGTGCCAGCAGCTTGGGCAGGGCATATGGCTACACCTTC
-	TRBV30	TRBD1	TRBJ1-5	16	CAWSLWTGAQNQPQHF	TGTGCCTGGAGCCTCTGGACAGGCGCTCAAAATCAGCCCCAGCATTTT
-	TRBV6-5	-	TRBJ1-3	13	CASRLLSGNTIYF	TGTGCCAGCAGACTTCTCTCTGGAAACACCATATATTTT
-	TRBV5-4	-	TRBJ2-3	14	CASSSRASTDTQYF	TGTGCCAGCAGTAGCAGGGCCAGCACAGATACGCAGTATTTT
-	TRBV14	-	TRBJ2-4	16	CASSQDLRPDKNIQYF	TGTGCCAGCAGCCAAGATTTGCGACCAGACAAAAACATTCAGTACTTC